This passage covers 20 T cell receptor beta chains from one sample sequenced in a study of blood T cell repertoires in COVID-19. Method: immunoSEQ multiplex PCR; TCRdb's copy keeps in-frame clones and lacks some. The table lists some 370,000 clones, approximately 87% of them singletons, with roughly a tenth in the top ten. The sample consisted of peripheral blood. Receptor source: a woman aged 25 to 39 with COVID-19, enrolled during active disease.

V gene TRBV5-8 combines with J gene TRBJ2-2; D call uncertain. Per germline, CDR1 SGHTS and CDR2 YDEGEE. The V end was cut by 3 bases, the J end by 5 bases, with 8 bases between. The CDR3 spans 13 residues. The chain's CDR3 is CASSSYKTGELFF. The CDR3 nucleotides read TGTGCCAGCAGCTCATACAAAACCGGGGAGCTGTTTTTT.

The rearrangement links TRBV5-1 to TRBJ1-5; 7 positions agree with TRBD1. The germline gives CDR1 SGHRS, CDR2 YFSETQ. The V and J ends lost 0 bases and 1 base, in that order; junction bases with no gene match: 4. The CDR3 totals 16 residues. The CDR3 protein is CASSLGQGWSNQPQHF. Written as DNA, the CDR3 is TGCGCCAGCAGCTTGGGACAGGGTTGGAGCAATCAGCCCCAGCATTTT. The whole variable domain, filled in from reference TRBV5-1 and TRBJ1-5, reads KAGVTQTPRYLIKTRGQQVTLSCSPISGHRSVSWYQQTPGQGLQFLFEYFSETQRNKGNFPGRFSGRQFSNSRSEMNVSTLELGDSALYLCASSLGQGWSNQPQHFGDGTRLSIL.

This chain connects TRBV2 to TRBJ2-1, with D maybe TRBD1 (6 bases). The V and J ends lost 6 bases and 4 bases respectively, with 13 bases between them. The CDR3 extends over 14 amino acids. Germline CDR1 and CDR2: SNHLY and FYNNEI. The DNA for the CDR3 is TGTGCCAGCAGGAAGGCAGGGGCGTACAATGAGCAGTTCTTC. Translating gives CASRKAGAYNEQFF.

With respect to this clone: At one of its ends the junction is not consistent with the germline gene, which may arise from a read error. CDR3 sequence: CASSSPGEETQYF. Written as DNA, the CDR3 is TGTGCTAGCAGCTCCCCAGGGGAAGAGACCCAGTACTTC. This chain connects TRBV7-7 to TRBJ2-5; maybe TRBD1 (6 bases). The CDR3 covers 13 residues. Germline lookup yields CDR1 SSHAT and CDR2 FNYEAQ (reference sequence).

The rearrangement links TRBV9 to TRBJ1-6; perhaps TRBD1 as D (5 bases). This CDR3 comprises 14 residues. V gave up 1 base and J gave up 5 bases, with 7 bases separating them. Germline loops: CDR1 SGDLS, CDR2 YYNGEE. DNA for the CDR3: TGTGCCAGCAGCGTACAGGGCCATAATTCACCCCTCCACTTT. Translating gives CASSVQGHNSPLHF.

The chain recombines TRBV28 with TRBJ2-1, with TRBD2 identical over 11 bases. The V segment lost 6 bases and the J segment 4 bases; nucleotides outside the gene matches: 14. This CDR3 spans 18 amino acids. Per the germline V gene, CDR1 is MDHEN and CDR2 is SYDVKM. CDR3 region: CASSLWGLAEGVYNEQFF. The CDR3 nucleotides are TGTGCCAGCAGCCTATGGGGACTAGCGGAGGGGGTTTACAATGAGCAGTTCTTC.

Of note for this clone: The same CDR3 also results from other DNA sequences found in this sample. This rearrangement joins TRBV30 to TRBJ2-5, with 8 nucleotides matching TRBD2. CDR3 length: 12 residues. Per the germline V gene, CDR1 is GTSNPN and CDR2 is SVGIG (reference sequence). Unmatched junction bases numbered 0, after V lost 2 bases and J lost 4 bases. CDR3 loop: CAWSLAGETQYF. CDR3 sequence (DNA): TGTGCCTGGAGTCTAGCGGGAGAGACCCAGTACTTC.

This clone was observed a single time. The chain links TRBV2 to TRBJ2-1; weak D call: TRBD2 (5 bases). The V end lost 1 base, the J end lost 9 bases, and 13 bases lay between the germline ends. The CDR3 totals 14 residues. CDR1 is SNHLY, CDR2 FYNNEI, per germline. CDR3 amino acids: CASSEVRTGGEQFF. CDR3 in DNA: TGTGCCAGCAGTGAAGTGCGGACTGGCGGTGAGCAGTTCTTC.

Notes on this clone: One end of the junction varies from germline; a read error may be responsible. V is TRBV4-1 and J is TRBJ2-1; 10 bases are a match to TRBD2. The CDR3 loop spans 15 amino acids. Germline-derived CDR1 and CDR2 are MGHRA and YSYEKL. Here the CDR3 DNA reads TGCGCCAGCAGGCAAGAGAGCCTAGCGGGAGCTGAGCAGTTCTTC. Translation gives CASRQESLAGAEQFF.

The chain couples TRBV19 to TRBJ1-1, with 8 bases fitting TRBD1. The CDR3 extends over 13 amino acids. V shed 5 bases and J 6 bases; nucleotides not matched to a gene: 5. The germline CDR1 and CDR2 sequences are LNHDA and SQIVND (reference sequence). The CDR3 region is CASSSQGAAEAFF. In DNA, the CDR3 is TGTGCCAGTAGTTCCCAGGGGGCGGCTGAAGCTTTCTTT.

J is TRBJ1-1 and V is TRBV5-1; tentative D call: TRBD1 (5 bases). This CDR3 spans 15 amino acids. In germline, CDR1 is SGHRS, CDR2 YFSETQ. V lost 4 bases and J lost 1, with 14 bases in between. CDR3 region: CASSPGRQSNTEAFF. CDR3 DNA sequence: TGCGCCAGCAGCCCCGGCAGACAGTCGAACACTGAAGCTTTCTTT.

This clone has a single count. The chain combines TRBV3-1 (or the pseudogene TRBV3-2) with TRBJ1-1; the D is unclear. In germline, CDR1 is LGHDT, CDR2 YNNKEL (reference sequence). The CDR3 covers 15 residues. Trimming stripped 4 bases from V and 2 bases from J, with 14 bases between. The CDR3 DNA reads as TGTGCCAGCAGCCTGGGGAGTTGGGGAAACACTGAAGCTTTCTTT. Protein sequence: CASSLGSWGNTEAFF.

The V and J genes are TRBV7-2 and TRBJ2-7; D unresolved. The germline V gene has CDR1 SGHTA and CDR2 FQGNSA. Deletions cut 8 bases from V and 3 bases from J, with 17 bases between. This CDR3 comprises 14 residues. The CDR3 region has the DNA TGTGCCAGCTTAATTGACTTGGCGCGCTACGAGCAGTACTTC. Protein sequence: CASLIDLARYEQYF.

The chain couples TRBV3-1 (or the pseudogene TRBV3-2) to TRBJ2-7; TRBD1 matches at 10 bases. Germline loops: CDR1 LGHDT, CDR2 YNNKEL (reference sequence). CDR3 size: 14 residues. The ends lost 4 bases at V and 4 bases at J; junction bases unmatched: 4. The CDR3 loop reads CASSLGQGEYEQYF. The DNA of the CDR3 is TGTGCCAGCAGCCTCGGACAGGGGGAGTACGAGCAGTACTTC.

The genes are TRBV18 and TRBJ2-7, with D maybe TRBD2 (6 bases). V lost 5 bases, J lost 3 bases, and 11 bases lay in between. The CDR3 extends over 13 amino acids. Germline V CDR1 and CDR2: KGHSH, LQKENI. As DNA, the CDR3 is TGTGCCAGCTCAGCGGACTACATCTACGAGCAGTACTTC. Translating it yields CASSADYIYEQYF.

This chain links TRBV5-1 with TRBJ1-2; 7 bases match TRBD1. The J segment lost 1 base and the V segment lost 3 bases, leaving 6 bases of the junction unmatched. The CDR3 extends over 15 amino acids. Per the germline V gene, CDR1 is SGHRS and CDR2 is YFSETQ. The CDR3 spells CASSWDTGDNYGYTF. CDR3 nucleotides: TGCGCCAGCAGCTGGGATACAGGGGATAACTATGGCTACACCTTC.

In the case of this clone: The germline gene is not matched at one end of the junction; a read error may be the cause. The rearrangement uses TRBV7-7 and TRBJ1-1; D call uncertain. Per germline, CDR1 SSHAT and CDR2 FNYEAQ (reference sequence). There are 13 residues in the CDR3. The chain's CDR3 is CASSREVNTEAFF. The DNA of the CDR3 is TGTGCTAGCAGTCGGGAGGTTAACACTGAAGCTTTCTTT.

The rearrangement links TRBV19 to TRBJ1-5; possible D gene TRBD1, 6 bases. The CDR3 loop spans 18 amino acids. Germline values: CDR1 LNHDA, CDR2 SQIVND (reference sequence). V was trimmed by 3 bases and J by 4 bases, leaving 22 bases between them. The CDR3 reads CASSIRTTGRGANQPQHF. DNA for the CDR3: TGTGCCAGTAGTATTAGGACCACAGGGAGAGGGGCAAATCAGCCCCAGCATTTT. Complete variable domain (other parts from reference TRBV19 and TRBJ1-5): DGGITQSPKYLFRKEGQNVTLSCEQNLNHDAMYWYRQDPGQGLRLIYYSQIVNDFQKGDIAEGYSVSREKKESFPLTVTSAQKNPTAFYLCASSIRTTGRGANQPQHFGDGTRLSIL.

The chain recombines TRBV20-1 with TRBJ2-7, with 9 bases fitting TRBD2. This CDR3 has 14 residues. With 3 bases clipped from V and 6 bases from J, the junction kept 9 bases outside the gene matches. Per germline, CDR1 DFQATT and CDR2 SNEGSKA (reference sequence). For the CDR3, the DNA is TGCAGTGCTAGTATGGTAGCGGGAGTTGGCGAGCAGTACTTC. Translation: CSASMVAGVGEQYF.

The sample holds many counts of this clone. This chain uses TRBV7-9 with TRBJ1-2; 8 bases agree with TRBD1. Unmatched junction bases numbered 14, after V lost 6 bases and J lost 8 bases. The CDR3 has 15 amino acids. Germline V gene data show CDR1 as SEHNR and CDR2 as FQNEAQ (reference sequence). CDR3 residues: CASSSNPGQGEGYTF. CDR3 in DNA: TGTGCCAGCAGTTCCAACCCCGGACAGGGAGAGGGCTACACCTTC.